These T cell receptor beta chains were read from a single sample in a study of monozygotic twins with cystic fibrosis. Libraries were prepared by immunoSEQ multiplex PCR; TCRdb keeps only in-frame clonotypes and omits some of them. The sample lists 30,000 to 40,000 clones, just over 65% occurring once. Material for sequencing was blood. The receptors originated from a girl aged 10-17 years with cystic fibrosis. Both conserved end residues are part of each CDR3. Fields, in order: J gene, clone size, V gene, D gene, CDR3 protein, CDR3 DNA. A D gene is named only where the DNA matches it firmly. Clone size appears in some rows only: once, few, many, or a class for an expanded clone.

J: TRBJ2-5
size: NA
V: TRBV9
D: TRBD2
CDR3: CASSVGGREETQYF
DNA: TGTGCCAGCAGCGTAGGGGGGAGGGAAGAGACCCAGTACTTC

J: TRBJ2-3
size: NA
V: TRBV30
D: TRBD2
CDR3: CAWSPAGVDTQYF
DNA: TGTGCCTGGAGTCCGGCGGGGGTGGATACGCAGTATTTT

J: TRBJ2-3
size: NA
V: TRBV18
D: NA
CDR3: CASSPWNYRTDTQYF
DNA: TGTGCCAGCTCACCCTGGAATTATCGCACAGATACGCAGTATTTT

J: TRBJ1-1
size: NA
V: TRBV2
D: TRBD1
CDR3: CASREQGNTEAFF
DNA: TGTGCCAGCAGGGAACAGGGGAATACTGAAGCTTTCTTT

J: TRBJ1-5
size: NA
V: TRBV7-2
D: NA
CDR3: CASSLLTGTSNQPQHF
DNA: TGTGCCAGCAGCTTGTTAACAGGGACTAGCAATCAGCCCCAGCATTTT

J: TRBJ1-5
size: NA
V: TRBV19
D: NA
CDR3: CASGGNQPQHF
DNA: TGTGCCAGTGGGGGGAATCAGCCCCAGCATTTT

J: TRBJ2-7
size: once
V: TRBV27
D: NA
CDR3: CASSFVDGYYEQYF
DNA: TGTGCCAGCAGTTTTGTGGACGGATACTACGAGCAGTACTTC

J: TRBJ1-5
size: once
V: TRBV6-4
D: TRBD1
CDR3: CASSPTDRGGDQPQHF
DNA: TGTGCCAGCAGTCCTACGGACAGGGGAGGGGATCAGCCCCAGCATTTT

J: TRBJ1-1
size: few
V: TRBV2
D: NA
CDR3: CASWVTEAFF
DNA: TGTGCCAGTTGGGTCACTGAAGCTTTCTTT

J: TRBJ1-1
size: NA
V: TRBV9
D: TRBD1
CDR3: CASSFTGQGNTEAFF
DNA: TGTGCCAGCAGCTTTACGGGACAGGGGAACACTGAAGCTTTCTTT

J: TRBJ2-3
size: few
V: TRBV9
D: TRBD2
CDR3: CASSAPLAGDTDTQYF
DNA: TGTGCCAGCAGCGCCCCGTTAGCGGGGGACACAGATACGCAGTATTTT

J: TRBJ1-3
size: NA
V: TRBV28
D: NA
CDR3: CASSLEAGNTIYF
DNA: TGTGCCAGCAGTTTGGAGGCTGGAAACACCATATATTTT

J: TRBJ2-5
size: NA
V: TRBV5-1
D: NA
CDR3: CASSPGQIQETQYF
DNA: TGCGCCAGCAGCCCTGGACAGATTCAAGAGACCCAGTACTTC

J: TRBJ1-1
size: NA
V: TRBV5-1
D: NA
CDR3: CASSFGSGPLTEAFF
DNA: TGCGCCAGCAGTTTCGGTTCCGGGCCCCTAACTGAAGCTTTCTTT

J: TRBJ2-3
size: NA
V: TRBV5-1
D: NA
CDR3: CASSLGTSGYTDTQYF
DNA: TGCGCCAGCAGCTTGGGGACATCCGGATACACAGATACGCAGTATTTT

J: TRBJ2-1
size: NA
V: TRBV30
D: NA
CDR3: CAWGTYNEQFF
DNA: TGTGCCTGGGGTACCTACAATGAGCAGTTCTTC

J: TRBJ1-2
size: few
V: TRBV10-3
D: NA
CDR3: CAIKGIEGRYGGYTF
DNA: TGTGCCATCAAAGGCATCGAAGGGCGCTATGGTGGCTACACCTTC

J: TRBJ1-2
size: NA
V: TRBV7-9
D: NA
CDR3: CASSPSPQGPPSYGYTF
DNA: TGTGCCAGCAGCCCCAGCCCCCAGGGCCCACCCTCTTATGGCTACACCTTC

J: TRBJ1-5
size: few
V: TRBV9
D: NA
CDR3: CASSVDDNQPQHF
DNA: TGTGCCAGCAGCGTAGACGACAATCAGCCCCAGCATTTT

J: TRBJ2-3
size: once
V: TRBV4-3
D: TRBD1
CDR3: CASSLEEGTETDTQYF
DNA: TGCGCCAGCAGCCTAGAAGAGGGGACAGAGACAGATACGCAGTATTTT

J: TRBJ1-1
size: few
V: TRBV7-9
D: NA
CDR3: CASTTGGSPEAFF
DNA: TGTGCCAGCACCACCGGAGGCAGCCCTGAAGCTTTCTTT

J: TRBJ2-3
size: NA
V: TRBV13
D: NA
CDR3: CASSSRRLTNTDTQYF
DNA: TGTGCCAGCAGCTCCCGTCGGCTAACAAACACAGATACGCAGTATTTT

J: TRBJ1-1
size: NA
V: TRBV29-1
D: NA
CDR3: CSATRTVELSEAFF
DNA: TGCAGCGCCACGAGGACGGTAGAGTTGTCTGAAGCTTTCTTT

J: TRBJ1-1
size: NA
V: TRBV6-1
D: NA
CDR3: CASPGDTATNTEAFF
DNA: TGTGCCAGCCCCGGGGACACTGCGACGAACACTGAAGCTTTCTTT

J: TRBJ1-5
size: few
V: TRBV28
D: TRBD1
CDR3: CASSRGQGWDQPQHF
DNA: TGTGCCAGCAGCCGGGGACAGGGTTGGGATCAGCCCCAGCATTTT

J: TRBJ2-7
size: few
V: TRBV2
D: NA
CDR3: CASKLGAAEQYF
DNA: TGTGCCAGCAAACTCGGGGCCGCCGAGCAGTACTTC

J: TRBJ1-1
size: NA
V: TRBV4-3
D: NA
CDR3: CASSQGAGRGAEAFF
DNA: TGCGCCAGCAGCCAGGGGGCCGGGAGAGGGGCTGAAGCTTTCTTT

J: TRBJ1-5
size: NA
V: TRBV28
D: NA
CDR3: CASSLFVPSPQHF
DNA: TGTGCCAGCAGTTTATTTGTCCCGTCGCCCCAGCATTTT

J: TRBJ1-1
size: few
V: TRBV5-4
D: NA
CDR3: CASSRDTGEAFF
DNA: TGTGCCAGCAGCCGGGATACAGGGGAAGCTTTCTTT

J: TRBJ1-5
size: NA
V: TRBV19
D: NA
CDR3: CASSPRGSYSNQPQHF
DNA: TGTGCCAGTAGTCCCCGCGGGTCATATAGCAATCAGCCCCAGCATTTT

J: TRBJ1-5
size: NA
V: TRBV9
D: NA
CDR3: CAQNRQPQHF
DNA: TGTGCCCAAAACCGTCAGCCCCAGCATTTT

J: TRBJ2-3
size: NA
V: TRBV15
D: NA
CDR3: CATSRPRDTQYF
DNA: TGTGCCACCAGCCGACCGCGGGATACGCAGTATTTT

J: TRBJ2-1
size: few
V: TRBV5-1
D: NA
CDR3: CASSLVYNEQFF
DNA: TGCGCCAGCAGCTTGGTTTACAATGAGCAGTTCTTC

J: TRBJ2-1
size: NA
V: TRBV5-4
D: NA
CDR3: CASSFESSVYNEQFF
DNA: TGTGCCAGCAGCTTCGAGAGTAGCGTGTACAATGAGCAGTTCTTC

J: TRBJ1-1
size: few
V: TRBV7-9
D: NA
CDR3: CASEPEMNTEAFF
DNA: TGTGCCAGCGAACCAGAGATGAACACTGAAGCTTTCTTT

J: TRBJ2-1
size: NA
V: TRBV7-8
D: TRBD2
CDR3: CASRLGLAGANEQFF
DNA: TGTGCCAGCAGACTAGGACTAGCGGGAGCCAATGAGCAGTTCTTC

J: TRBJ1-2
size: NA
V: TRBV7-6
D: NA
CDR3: CASSLAVNYGYTF
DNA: TGTGCCAGCAGCTTAGCAGTAAACTATGGCTACACCTTC

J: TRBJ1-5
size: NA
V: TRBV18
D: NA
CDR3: CASSPGTFYQPQHF
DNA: TGTGCCAGCTCACCAGGTACGTTCTATCAGCCCCAGCATTTT

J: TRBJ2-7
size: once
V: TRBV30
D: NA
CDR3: CAWSVGSGPRNEQYF
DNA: TGTGCCTGGAGTGTTGGGTCCGGGCCAAGGAACGAGCAGTACTTC

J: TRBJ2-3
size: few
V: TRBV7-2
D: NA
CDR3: CASSRQVTTDTQYF
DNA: TGTGCCAGCAGCAGACAGGTAACCACAGATACGCAGTATTTT

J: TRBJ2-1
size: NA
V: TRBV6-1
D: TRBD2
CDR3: CASSDKDAGGYNEQFF
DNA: TGTGCCAGCAGTGATAAGGACGCGGGGGGCTACAATGAGCAGTTCTTC

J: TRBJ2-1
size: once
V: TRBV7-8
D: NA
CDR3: CASSLAAVSYNEQFF
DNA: TGTGCCAGCAGCTTAGCAGCGGTCTCCTACAATGAGCAGTTCTTC

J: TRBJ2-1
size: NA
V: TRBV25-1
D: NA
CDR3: CASSDRGSSYNEQFF
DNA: TGTGCCAGCAGTGACCGGGGGAGCTCCTACAATGAGCAGTTCTTC

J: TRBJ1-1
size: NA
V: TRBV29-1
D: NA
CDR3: CSVTAQGLNTEAFF
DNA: TGCAGCGTTACTGCCCAGGGCCTAAACACTGAAGCTTTCTTT

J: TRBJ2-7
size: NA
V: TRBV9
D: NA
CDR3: CASSVATGITHEQYF
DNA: TGTGCCAGCAGCGTAGCTACGGGGATTACCCACGAGCAGTACTTC

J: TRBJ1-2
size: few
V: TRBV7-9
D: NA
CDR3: CASSLAGNYGYTF
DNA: TGTGCCAGCAGCTTGGCGGGGAACTATGGCTACACCTTC

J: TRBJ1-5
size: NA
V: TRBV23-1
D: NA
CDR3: CASSQEDRNQPQHF
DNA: TGCGCCAGCAGTCAAGAAGACCGAAATCAGCCCCAGCATTTT

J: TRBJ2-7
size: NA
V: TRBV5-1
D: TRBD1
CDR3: CASKSGGTGAGYEQYF
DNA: TGCGCCAGCAAATCAGGCGGGACAGGCGCAGGCTACGAGCAGTACTTC

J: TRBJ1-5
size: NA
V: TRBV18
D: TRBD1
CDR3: CASSLTGTGEGANQPQHF
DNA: TGTGCCAGCTCACTTACCGGGACAGGGGAAGGGGCCAATCAGCCCCAGCATTTT

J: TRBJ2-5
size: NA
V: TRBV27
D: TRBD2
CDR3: CASSFVTSGRGLETQYF
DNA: TGTGCCAGCAGTTTTGTGACTAGCGGGAGAGGGTTAGAGACCCAGTACTTC

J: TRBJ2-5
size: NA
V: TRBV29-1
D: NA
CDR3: CSVPRGETQYF
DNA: TGCAGCGTTCCCAGGGGTGAGACCCAGTACTTC

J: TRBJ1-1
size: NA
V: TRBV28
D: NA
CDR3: CASSLGELWAGAFF
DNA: TGTGCCAGCAGTTTAGGGGAGTTGTGGGCCGGAGCTTTCTTT

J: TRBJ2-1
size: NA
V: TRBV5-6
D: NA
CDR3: CASVSRILVGLRSYNEQFF
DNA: TGTGCCAGCGTTTCCCGAATATTGGTCGGCCTGCGTTCCTACAATGAGCAGTTCTTC

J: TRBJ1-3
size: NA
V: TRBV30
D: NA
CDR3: CAWNAPGTGNTIYF
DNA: TGTGCCTGGAATGCCCCAGGGACTGGAAACACCATATATTTT

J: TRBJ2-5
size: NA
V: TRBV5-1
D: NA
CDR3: CASSVDQETQYF
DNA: TGCGCCAGCAGCGTGGACCAAGAGACCCAGTACTTC

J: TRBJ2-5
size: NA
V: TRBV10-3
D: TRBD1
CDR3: CAIRLTGEETQYF
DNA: TGTGCCATCAGGCTTACAGGGGAAGAGACCCAGTACTTC

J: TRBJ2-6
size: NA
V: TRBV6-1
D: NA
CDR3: CAGTSGANVLTF
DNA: TGTGCCGGTACCTCTGGGGCCAACGTCCTGACTTTC

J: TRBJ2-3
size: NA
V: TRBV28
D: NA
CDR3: CASLAADTQYF
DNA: TGTGCCAGCCTGGCGGCCGACACGCAGTATTTT

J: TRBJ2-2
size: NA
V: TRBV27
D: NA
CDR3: CASSRGRFTGELFF
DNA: TGTGCCAGCAGTAGGGGCAGATTCACCGGGGAGCTGTTTTTT